This T cell receptor (beta chain) was sequenced for a study of blood T cell repertoires in COVID-19. Overall study: COVID-19 samples from acute and convalescent phases originated in the United States, Italy and Spain. Sample material is recorded as cDNA or gDNA derived from T cells, B-cell-depleted T cells, or PBMCs.

Per the original methods: Researchers report that nucleated cell counts were estimated from reference gene primer amplification. Sequencing used immunoSEQ multiplex PCR; TCRdb keeps in-frame clones, though not all of them. From that table come the V and J calls and clone size; the DNA was used to work out D and trimming. The sample carries under 300,000 clones, less than 90% recorded once. The CDR3 extends over 13 amino acids. Germline CDR1 and CDR2: SGHKS and YYEKEE (reference sequence). Unmatched junction bases numbered 3, after V lost 2 bases and J lost 6 bases. Sequencing was done on a sample of peripheral blood. This chain connects TRBV5-5 to TRBJ1-2, with 8 bases matching TRBD1. The TCR sequence derives from a human donor in a cohort sampled during active COVID-19. CDR3 nucleotide sequence: TGTGCCAGCAGCTTTGGACAGGGAGATGGCTACACCTTC. Its protein product is CASSFGQGDGYTF.